The clone carrying this T cell receptor (beta chain) has just a few counts. TCRdb passed the RT-PCR reads through MiXCR, listing each CDR3 protein once. The sample shows under 200,000 distinct CDR3 sequences, less than 15% of them seen only once. In germline, CDR1 is SGDLS, CDR2 YYNGEE. The CDR3 totals 16 residues. V was clipped by 2 bases and J by 3 bases, with 16 bases between them. The entry originates in a study of response to subunit inactivated influenza vaccine. The same data also went into a second study, on T cells expressing NK-cell markers. That work contributes: TCR beta cDNA was made by 5'RACE template switching with UMIs. It was sorted CD3+CD56-NKG2C+, CD3+CD56+NKG2C- and CD3+CD56+NKG2C+ T cells that provided the TCR beta repertoires. Out of eight donors sequenced, seven tested HCMV-seropositive and the remaining one seronegative. Sorting was restricted to alpha-beta TCR T cells by an anti-gamma-delta TCR antibody in several experiments.

The chain carries TRBV9 and TRBJ2-3; D is unclear. The receptor comes from a man aged 50-59 years who received an inactivated influenza vaccine. This material consisted of CD8+ T cells sorted from PBMCs, taken less than 13 days after vaccination. CDR3 amino acids: CASSVGLVPQTDTQYF. The CDR3 coding sequence is TGTGCCAGCAGCGTCGGTCTAGTGCCCCAAACAGATACGCAGTATTTT.